The text below deals with one T cell receptor beta chain. Its antigen is still unknown. This record comes from a study of blood T cells in healthy people across ages. Findings of the study overall: CMV status of donors was not determined, possibly confounding expanded clonotype changes.

Primed by a sample-barcoded 5' primer and a J-beta primer mix, a second PCR proceeded for roughly 6 to 12 cycles. The authors tagged each cDNA molecule using a template-switch adaptor with 12 random nucleotides. TCRdb reprocessed the 5' RACE reads via MiXCR and lists one record per CDR3 protein. Of 920,000 or so distinct CDR3 sequences listed, 35% to 50% are singletons. It was approximately 10 milliliters of peripheral blood that were drawn from each donor. A minimum of 5 micrograms of total RNA was extracted per sample. Germline-derived CDR1 and CDR2 are SGHRS and YFSETQ. The CDR3 is made up of 16 amino acids. Trimming took 4 bases from V and 4 from J; bases not matched to a gene: 13.

This sequence was found in a woman between 55 and 75 years old in good health. J is TRBJ2-5 and V is TRBV5-1; 7 bases are a match to TRBD1. Sequencing used blood. CDR3 region: CASSLPSGTVGETQYF. CDR3 nucleotides: TGCGCCAGCAGCCTACCATCTGGGACAGTAGGAGAGACCCAGTACTTC.